The 31 T cell receptor beta chains given below trace back to one sample, sequenced in a study of beta chain features in type 1 diabetes. What was sequenced were expressed TCRB transcripts, since all of the isolated RNA had been reverse transcribed. The repertoire was sequenced with immunoSEQ multiplex PCR; TCRdb's copy has only in-frame clones and lacks some. The sample holds about 220,000 clones, approximately 10% seen once. Sequenced: central memory CD4+ T cells from blood. The receptors were gathered from a man aged 18 to 30 in good health.

This clone showed up just a few times. This chain uses TRBV7-3 with TRBJ2-3; D uncertain. V was clipped by 10 bases and J by 5 bases, with 10 bases between them. There are 11 residues in the CDR3. Germline-derived CDR1 and CDR2 are SGHTA and FQGTGA. This CDR3 reads CATGDIDTQYF. The CDR3 DNA reads TGTGCCACCGGCGATATAGATACGCAGTATTTT.

This clone occurred a few times. A single base is all that separates this from a far larger clone, so a read error is likely. This chain uses TRBV5-6 with TRBJ2-5; D remains ambiguous. V lost 2 bases and J lost 2, with 4 bases in between. The CDR3 consists of 12 residues. The germline gives CDR1 SGHDT, CDR2 YYEEEE. This chain's CDR3 is CASSLRQETQYF. CDR3 coding DNA: TGTGCCAGCAGCTTAAGGCAAGAGACCCAGTACTTC.

This clone has just a few counts. V is TRBV25-1 and J is TRBJ2-2; D is unclear. The CDR3 spans 17 residues. The germline V and J ends were trimmed by 1 base and 5 bases, with 17 bases remaining between them. Per germline, CDR1 MGHDK and CDR2 SYGVNS. The CDR3 sequence: CASSEFVVRSGTGELFF. The CDR3 bases are TGTGCCAGCAGTGAATTCGTAGTCCGAAGTGGTACCGGGGAGCTGTTTTTT.

About this clone itself: An end of the junction differs from the germline gene, which may be a read error. V gene TRBV5-4 combines with J gene TRBJ2-3; D unresolved. Germline values: CDR1 SGHNT, CDR2 YYREEE (reference sequence). The CDR3 loop spans 14 amino acids. CDR3 sequence reads: CASSLEGSTNTQYF. CDR3 DNA sequence: TGTGCCAGCAGCTTGGAGGGCAGCACAAATACGCAGTATTTT.

This clone has a handful of counts. Additional DNA sequences in this sample encode the identical CDR3. The chain combines TRBV5-1 with TRBJ2-3; no firm D call. The V end was cut by 3 bases, the J end by 5 bases, with 4 bases between. Germline values: CDR1 SGHRS, CDR2 YFSETQ. The CDR3 runs to 11 residues. This chain's CDR3 is CASSSEDTQYF. CDR3 bases: TGCGCCAGCAGCTCAGAAGATACGCAGTATTTT. Together with reference TRBV5-1 and TRBJ2-3, the CDR3 gives the full variable domain: KAGVTQTPRYLIKTRGQQVTLSCSPISGHRSVSWYQQTPGQGLQFLFEYFSETQRNKGNFPGRFSGRQFSNSRSEMNVSTLELGDSALYLCASSSEDTQYFGPGTRLTVL.

This clone was counted only a few times. V usage is TRBV19 and J usage is TRBJ1-5; tentative D call: TRBD1 (6 bases). The germline V and J ends were trimmed by 4 bases and 4 bases, with 8 bases remaining between them. CDR3 size: 13 residues. Germline CDR1 reads LNHDA; CDR2 reads SQIVND (reference sequence). CDR3 DNA: TGTGCCAGTAGTAGGGACATAAATCAGCCCCAGCATTTT. This encodes CASSRDINQPQHF.

The chain employs TRBV4-2 and TRBJ2-1, with TRBD2 identical over 9 bases. The CDR3 contains 16 residues. J lost 5 bases, V lost 0 bases, and 5 bases had no gene match. Germline assignment: CDR1 LGHNA and CDR2 YNFKEQ. The CDR3 loop is CASSQEETSGNNEQFF. Written as DNA, the CDR3 is TGTGCCAGCAGCCAAGAAGAGACTAGCGGAAACAATGAGCAGTTCTTC.

V usage is TRBV15 and J usage is TRBJ2-5, with D unresolved. The V end lost 0 bases, the J end lost 3 bases, and 11 bases lay between the germline ends. There are 15 residues in the CDR3. The germline gives CDR1 LNHNV, CDR2 YYDKDF (reference sequence). CDR3 coding DNA: TGTGCCACCAGCAGAGATTTTAGCCGGGAAGAGACCCAGTACTTC. It is translated as CATSRDFSREETQYF.

In its sample, this clone was seen a few times. The J gene is TRBJ2-5, the V gene TRBV11-2; D is possibly TRBD1 or TRBD2 (6 bases each). Germline V gene data show CDR1 as SGHAT and CDR2 as FQNNGV. Trimming removed 5 bases from V and 5 bases from J, with 21 bases in between. The CDR3 runs 16 residues. CDR3 DNA sequence: TGTGCCAGCAGCCCGACTAGGACAGTACACTTCGAGACCCAGTACTTC. This gives the protein CASSPTRTVHFETQYF.

This chain joins TRBV5-1 and TRBJ2-3; D gene uncertain. This CDR3 is 12 amino acids long. The V and J ends lost 1 base and 4 bases respectively, with 4 bases between them. In germline, CDR1 is SGHRS, CDR2 YFSETQ. DNA of the CDR3: TGCGCCAGCAGCTTGAGTTCAGATACGCAGTATTTT. Translation: CASSLSSDTQYF.

The sample holds a few counts of this clone. The rearrangement links TRBV14 to TRBJ2-3; D may be TRBD1 or TRBD2 (5 bases each). From germline, CDR1 is SGHDN and CDR2 FVKESK. The CDR3 consists of 17 residues. The V and J ends lost 4 bases and 2 bases respectively, with 19 bases between them. This CDR3 reads CASSPRERSFLTDTQYF. The CDR3 DNA follows: TGTGCCAGCAGCCCCAGGGAGCGGAGTTTCCTCACAGATACGCAGTATTTT.

This clone was counted at least ten times. The chain carries TRBV4-2 and TRBJ2-1, with D perhaps being TRBD1 or TRBD2 (5 bases each). The CDR3 spans 16 residues. Germline CDR1 reads LGHNA; CDR2 reads YNFKEQ. V gave up 0 bases and J gave up 7 bases, with 16 bases separating them. CDR3 residues: CASSQDRGQWGNEQFF. In DNA form, the CDR3 reads TGTGCCAGCAGCCAAGATCGAGGCCAGTGGGGGAATGAGCAGTTCTTC.

This clone has only a few counts. CDR3 coding DNA: TGTGCCTGGACCACTTACGGGGCCGATCAAGAGACCCAGTACTTC. Protein sequence: CAWTTYGADQETQYF. The chain combines TRBV30 with TRBJ2-5; D may correspond to TRBD1 or TRBD2 (5 bases each). Trimming cost V 4 bases and J 2 bases, with 17 bases left between them. CDR1 is GTSNPN, CDR2 SVGIG, per germline (reference sequence). CDR3 length: 15 amino acids.

This clone was recorded a few times. This chain links TRBV6-1 with TRBJ1-2, with a weak D call TRBD1 (6 bases). V lost 6 bases and J 2 bases, leaving 10 bases between the germline ends. In germline, CDR1 is MNHNS, CDR2 SASEGT. This CDR3 is 13 amino acids long. The CDR3 DNA reads as TGTGCCAGCAGCCCGGGACACAACTATGGCTACACCTTC. Encoded protein: CASSPGHNYGYTF.

This clone was observed a handful of times. The sample has other DNA sequences that encode this CDR3 too. The chain employs TRBV29-1 and TRBJ2-7; 10 bases map to TRBD1. This CDR3 has 12 residues. Trimming at V came to 6 bases and at J to 5 bases, leaving 4 bases not matched to a gene. Per the germline V gene, CDR1 is SQVTM and CDR2 is ANQGSEA. CDR3 coding DNA: TGCAGCGTCGACAGGGGGCACGACGAGCAGTACTTC. Protein product: CSVDRGHDEQYF.

This clone occurred a few times. The rearrangement uses TRBV7-2 and TRBJ2-5; 11 nucleotides align to TRBD2. V lost 0 bases, J lost 1 base, and 4 bases stayed unmatched. The CDR3 runs 17 residues. The V gene's germline CDR1 is SGHTA and CDR2 FQGNSA. The CDR3, as DNA: TGTGCCAGCAGCTTAGCCGCGCTAGCGGGGGGCCAAGAGACCCAGTACTTC. Amino acid sequence: CASSLAALAGGQETQYF.

A few counts support this clone. CDR3 sequence (DNA): TGTGCCAGCAGCTCCGAAACCCGTTCTGAGCAGTTCTTC. It translates to CASSSETRSEQFF. The chain uses TRBV7-7 and TRBJ2-1, with D unresolved. In germline, CDR1 is SSHAT, CDR2 FNYEAQ (reference sequence). V lost 4 bases, J lost 9 bases, and 13 bases lay in between. The CDR3 is 13 amino acids.

This clone was seen a handful of times. The chain is built from TRBV6-1 and TRBJ2-5; the match to TRBD2 covers 8 bases. Germline trimming cut 2 bases from V and 5 bases from J; bases unmatched to any gene: 4. Germline loops: CDR1 MNHNS, CDR2 SASEGT. The CDR3 runs to 14 residues. The CDR3 loop reads CASSESGGRETQYF. In nucleotides, the CDR3 is TGTGCCAGCAGTGAATCGGGAGGGCGTGAGACCCAGTACTTC.

This clone has only a few counts. This chain links TRBV10-1 with TRBJ2-2; 14 nucleotides agree with TRBD2. Losses at the gene ends were 6 bases for V and 7 bases for J; bases not matched to a gene: 7. There are 16 residues in the CDR3. Germline-derived CDR1 and CDR2 are WNHNN and SYGVQD (reference sequence). This chain's CDR3 is CASSAGLAGGIGELFF. The CDR3 coding sequence is TGCGCCAGCAGCGCAGGACTAGCGGGAGGAATCGGGGAGCTGTTTTTT.

The genes are TRBV28 and TRBJ2-1; D remains ambiguous. V lost 2 bases to trimming and J lost 5 bases, with 10 bases between them. CDR3 size: 14 residues. Germline values: CDR1 MDHEN, CDR2 SYDVKM. The chain's CDR3 is CASSLLRNHNEQFF. The CDR3 DNA follows: TGTGCCAGCAGTTTACTCCGCAACCACAATGAGCAGTTCTTC. Drawing the rest from reference TRBV28 and TRBJ2-1, the complete variable domain is DVKVTQSSRYLVKRTGEKVFLECVQDMDHENMFWYRQDPGLGLRLIYFSYDVKMKEKGDIPEGYSVSREKKERFSLILESASTNQTSMYLCASSLLRNHNEQFFGPGTRLTVL.

This clone came up a few times. This chain links TRBV2 with TRBJ2-7; 11 nucleotides align to TRBD1. V lost 10 bases and J lost 9; bases outside the gene matches: 8. Germline assignment: CDR1 SNHLY and CDR2 FYNNEI. This CDR3 region has 12 residues. CDR3 in DNA: TGTGCCACCTCCGGGACAGGGGGACGGCAGTACTTC. Its translation is CATSGTGGRQYF.

The chain has TRBV25-1 and TRBJ1-4; no clear D. Trimming removed 3 bases at V and 8 bases at J, with 10 bases between. Germline V gene sequence: CDR1 MGHDK, CDR2 SYGVNS. This CDR3 region has 13 residues. CDR3 region: CASSDVGSEKLFF. The CDR3 DNA follows: TGTGCCAGCAGTGACGTGGGATCCGAAAAACTGTTTTTT.

This clone turned up a few times. V and J are TRBV9 and TRBJ2-2, with TRBD1 identical over 7 bases. This CDR3 spans 16 amino acids. The ends lost 4 bases at V and 0 bases at J; junction bases unmatched: 6. Looked up from germline, CDR1 is SGDLS and CDR2 is YYNGEE. CDR3 protein: CASSPRTGANTGELFF. CDR3 in DNA: TGTGCCAGCAGCCCCCGGACAGGCGCGAACACCGGGGAGCTGTTTTTT.

This chain joins TRBV11-2 and TRBJ2-5, with D unresolved. This CDR3 is 14 amino acids long. The V end was cut by 0 bases, the J end by 7 bases, with 12 bases between. Germline assignment: CDR1 SGHAT and CDR2 FQNNGV. The CDR3 nucleotides are TGTGCCAGCAGCTTAGACCCCCAAAGCGTGACCCAGTACTTC. This encodes CASSLDPQSVTQYF.

This clone was detected a few times. The CDR3 here is CASSEWWAPGTQYF. Written as DNA, the CDR3 is TGTGCCAGCAGTGAATGGTGGGCCCCGGGGACCCAGTACTTC. The V gene is TRBV2, the J gene TRBJ2-5; D call uncertain. V dropped 2 bases and J dropped 7 bases, with 14 bases sitting between them. The CDR3 length is 14 residues. Germline-derived CDR1 and CDR2 are SNHLY and FYNNEI.

Ten or more counts support this clone. The gene calls are TRBV29-1 and TRBJ2-3; 10 positions agree with TRBD2. The CDR3 sequence is 16 residues long. J gave up 0 bases and V 4 bases, and 7 bases lay outside the gene matches. The V gene's germline CDR1 is SQVTM and CDR2 ANQGSEA. CDR3 in amino acids: CSVGGLAGVSTDTQYF. CDR3 nucleotide sequence: TGCAGCGTTGGGGGGCTAGCGGGAGTTAGCACAGATACGCAGTATTTT.

This chain connects TRBV2 to TRBJ2-3; D possibly matches TRBD1 or TRBD2 (5 bases each). Germline V CDR1 and CDR2: SNHLY, FYNNEI. V lost 10 bases and J 0 bases, leaving 26 bases between the germline ends. The CDR3 contains 18 residues. The CDR3, as DNA: TGTGCCAACAAGGCTCAACCTCCCGGGACGCTCAGCACAGATACGCAGTATTTT. Encoded protein: CANKAQPPGTLSTDTQYF.

This clone has only a few counts. The chain links TRBV7-7 to TRBJ1-5; no firm D call. Trimming stripped 1 base from V and 3 bases from J, with 4 bases between. Per the germline V gene, CDR1 is SSHAT and CDR2 is FNYEAQ (reference sequence). The CDR3 totals 13 residues. The CDR3 spells CASSLDANQPQHF. CDR3 coding DNA: TGTGCCAGCAGCTTAGACGCCAATCAGCCCCAGCATTTT.

The table lists this clone with many counts. The CDR3 sequence is CASSQSRGADYGYTF. CDR3 DNA sequence: TGCGCCAGCAGTCAATCCCGGGGTGCGGACTATGGCTACACCTTC. This chain links TRBV23-1 with TRBJ1-2; D call uncertain. TRBV23-1 is identified as an open reading frame with a role that is uncertain. The V end was cut by 0 bases, the J end by 3 bases, with 11 bases between. The CDR3 totals 15 residues.

This chain joins TRBV5-4 and TRBJ2-5, with 9 bases matching TRBD2. The CDR3 loop spans 15 amino acids. Germline V gene sequence: CDR1 SGHNT, CDR2 YYREEE (reference sequence). J was trimmed by 11 bases and V by 3 bases; bases with no gene match: 14. The CDR3 DNA reads as TGTGCCAGCAGCTCCGACGGTATAGCGGGAGTTGAGCAGTACTTC. Translation: CASSSDGIAGVEQYF.

V gene TRBV15 combines with J gene TRBJ2-1, with D perhaps being TRBD1 or TRBD2 (5 bases each). Germline V gene data show CDR1 as LNHNV and CDR2 as YYDKDF (reference sequence). The CDR3 has 15 amino acids. V lost 11 bases to trimming and J lost 0 bases, with 17 bases between them. DNA of the CDR3: TGTGCCGTAGCTGCAGGGAGTCCCTCCTACAATGAGCAGTTCTTC. Translation: CAVAAGSPSYNEQFF.